This is a list of T cell receptor beta chains from one sample in a study of identical twins. TCRdb re-derived calls from the 5' RACE reads in MiXCR, one entry per CDR3 protein. The table has around 1.7 million distinct CDR3 sequences, about 31% seen once. The source material was cord blood. The receptor source for this set is a newborn girl in good health. Both conserved end residues are trimmed from each CDR3.

CDR3 protein: ASSLKRPGLERTYSTDTQY
V gene: TRBV12-3/TRBV12-4
J gene: TRBJ2-3

CDR3 protein: ASSLAGEDGYT
V gene: TRBV7-6
J gene: TRBJ1-2

CDR3 protein: SARDHGQGGEKLF
V gene: TRBV20-1
J gene: TRBJ1-4

CDR3 protein: ASNGGVGTGELF
V gene: TRBV2
J gene: TRBJ2-2

CDR3 protein: ASTKGAWTNEKLF
V gene: TRBV12-3/TRBV12-4
J gene: TRBJ1-4

CDR3 protein: ASSQVQRVGQETQY
V gene: TRBV4-1
J gene: TRBJ2-5

CDR3 protein: ASSLPRDSLNYGYT
V gene: TRBV11-1
J gene: TRBJ1-2

CDR3 protein: AISDGQKLKIYGYT
V gene: TRBV10-3
J gene: TRBJ1-2

CDR3 protein: ASRPGLAPLNEQF
V gene: TRBV12-3/TRBV12-4
J gene: TRBJ2-1

CDR3 protein: ASSWTAGEKLF
V gene: TRBV5-1
J gene: TRBJ1-4

CDR3 protein: ASRSSGGPYNEQF
V gene: TRBV25-1
J gene: TRBJ2-1

CDR3 protein: ASSYRQGTDSPLH
V gene: TRBV6-5
J gene: TRBJ1-6

CDR3 protein: ASSEVTAINYGYT
V gene: TRBV2
J gene: TRBJ1-2